Below are 30 T cell receptor beta chains sequenced from a single sample in a study of T-cell reconstitution after alpha-beta-depleted transplantation in children. Preparation of the TCRbeta library involved a method that used unique molecular identifiers. One entry per CDR3 protein, called by TCRdb with MiXCR from the PCR reads. The top ten hold 1.1% of the sample, which has around 680,000 distinct CDR3 sequences, 15% to 20% seen once. Specimen: PBMCs from the stem cell graft donor, collected from the stem cell graft. Receptors were obtained from a human donor who donated a stem cell graft to a child with acute myeloid leukemia.

The rearrangement joins TRBV5-1 to TRBJ1-5; D unresolved. From germline, CDR1 is SGHRS and CDR2 YFSETQ. The CDR3 length is 16 residues. V gave up 0 bases and J gave up 0 bases, with 10 bases separating them. The CDR3: CASSLVEKDSNQPQHF. In DNA form, the CDR3 reads TGCGCCAGCAGCTTGGTGGAAAAGGATAGCAATCAGCCCCAGCATTTT.

The CDR3 bases are TGTGCCAGCAGCGGGTCTCTCGGCCAGGCCCCTGGGGGAGCAGCTTTCTTT. It codes for CASSGSLGQAPGGAAFF. The V and J genes are TRBV14 and TRBJ1-1, with D perhaps matching TRBD1 (5 bases). CDR3 size: 17 residues. V shed 5 bases and J shed 10 bases, with 29 bases lying between them. From germline, CDR1 is SGHDN and CDR2 FVKESK.

This clonotype has just a few counts. The V and J genes are TRBV5-6 and TRBJ2-4; D is unclear. The germline V and J ends were trimmed by 0 bases and 8 bases, with 12 bases remaining between them. This CDR3 has 14 residues. Germline V gene lookup returns CDR1 SGHDT and CDR2 YYEEEE. The chain's CDR3 is CASSLGLLEDIQYF. The CDR3 bases are TGTGCCAGCAGCTTGGGACTCCTAGAGGACATTCAGTACTTC.

This clonotype was picked up many times. V and J are TRBV7-3 and TRBJ2-1, with D possibly called TRBD1 or TRBD2 (5 bases each). Germline V lookup: CDR1 SGHTA, CDR2 FQGTGA. The length of the CDR3 is 13 residues. V was pared by 4 bases and J by 7 bases, with 11 bases between. CDR3 region: CASSSGTSNEQFF. The CDR3 DNA reads TGTGCCAGCAGCTCTGGGACCAGTAATGAGCAGTTCTTC.

This chain connects TRBV6-1 to TRBJ2-2, with a possible D match to TRBD1 (5 bases). Germline-derived CDR1 and CDR2 are MNHNS and SASEGT. The V and J ends lost 8 bases and 4 bases respectively, with 11 bases between them. CDR3 size: 13 residues. This CDR3 is CASGAGITGELFF. The DNA of the CDR3 is TGTGCCAGCGGGGCAGGGATCACCGGGGAGCTGTTTTTT.

This clonotype showed up many times. The V and J genes are TRBV7-2 and TRBJ2-1, with 8 bases aligning to TRBD1. The CDR3 consists of 16 residues. The V segment lost 5 bases and the J segment 5 bases; nucleotides outside the gene matches: 11. Germline V gene sequence: CDR1 SGHTA, CDR2 FQGNSA. The CDR3 reads CASSLPAGTGDNEQFF. CDR3 sequence (DNA): TGTGCCAGCAGCCTTCCCGCCGGGACAGGAGACAATGAGCAGTTCTTC. The full variable domain, in which reference TRBV7-2 and TRBJ2-1 provide the parts outside the CDR3, is GAGVSQSPSNKVTEKGKDVELRCDPISGHTALYWYRQSLGQGLEFLIYFQGNSAPDKSGLPSDRFSAERTGGSVSTLTIQRTQQEDSAVYLCASSLPAGTGDNEQFFGPGTRLTVL.

This clonotype was observed a few times. The gene calls are TRBV13 and TRBJ2-1; TRBD2 agrees at 16 bases. Germline V gene data show CDR1 as PRHDT and CDR2 as FYEKMQ (reference sequence). V was clipped by 4 bases and J by 6 bases; unmatched bases: 6. This CDR3 comprises 17 residues. Written as DNA, the CDR3 is TGTGCCAGCAGCTCTGGGACTAGCGGGGGGGCCCTCAATGAGCAGTTCTTC. Its protein product is CASSSGTSGGALNEQFF.

This clonotype was recorded many times. The gene calls are TRBV20-1 and TRBJ2-3; TRBD2 aligns across 11 bases. With V trimmed by 0 bases and J by 6 bases, 14 bases remained unmatched. The germline gives CDR1 DFQATT, CDR2 SNEGSKA (reference sequence). The CDR3 is 18 amino acids. CDR3 region: CSARDSGGARRVGDTQYF. As DNA, the CDR3 is TGCAGTGCTAGAGATAGCGGGGGGGCCCGGAGGGTTGGCGATACGCAGTATTTT.

This clonotype occurred many times. The chain uses TRBV20-1 and TRBJ2-3, with TRBD2 identical over 15 bases. J lost 2 bases, V lost 0 bases, and 6 bases had no gene match. The length of the CDR3 is 18 residues. CDR1 and CDR2 from the germline V gene are DFQATT and SNEGSKA (reference sequence). CDR3 sequence (DNA): TGCAGTGCTAGAGATTCGGGACTAGCGGGGGGACCCACAGATACGCAGTATTTT. It is translated as CSARDSGLAGGPTDTQYF.

There are many counts of this clonotype. The gene calls are TRBV20-1 and TRBJ2-1, with TRBD1 matching over 7 bases. Per germline, CDR1 DFQATT and CDR2 SNEGSKA (reference sequence). The length of the CDR3 is 13 residues. With V trimmed by 3 bases and J by 5 bases, 4 bases remained unmatched. CDR3 bases: TGCAGTGCTAGGAGGGACAGAAACAATGAGCAGTTCTTC. Its protein product is CSARRDRNNEQFF.

The chain employs TRBV15 and TRBJ2-7; the D gene could be TRBD1 or TRBD2 (5 bases each). Trimming left V 1 base short and J 1 base short, with 8 bases between. Germline values: CDR1 LNHNV, CDR2 YYDKDF (reference sequence). The CDR3 has 14 amino acids. CDR3: CATSRGDASYEQYV. The CDR3 nucleotides read TGTGCCACCAGCAGAGGGGACGCATCCTACGAGCAGTACGTC.

This clonotype was seen at least ten times. This chain uses TRBV29-1 with TRBJ2-3; D might be TRBD1 (6 bases). Looked up from germline, CDR1 is SQVTM and CDR2 is ANQGSEA. With 6 bases removed from V and 6 bases from J, the gap between germline ends came to 19 bases. This CDR3 spans 14 amino acids. CDR3 protein: CSVDGQFSRDTQYF. CDR3 in DNA: TGCAGCGTAGATGGACAGTTTAGCCGCGATACGCAGTATTTT.

In the case of this clonotype: An end of the junction does not agree with germline; a read error may underlie this. J is TRBJ2-6 and V is TRBV12-3 or TRBV12-4; D is possibly TRBD2 (5 bases). This CDR3 spans 18 amino acids. The CDR3 loop reads CASCLVGLGNSGANVLTF. In DNA form, the CDR3 reads TGTGCCAGCTGTTTAGTTGGACTGGGAAACTCTGGGGCCAACGTCCTGACTTTC.

This clonotype occurred many times. The rearrangement joins TRBV20-1 to TRBJ2-1; TRBD2 might be the D (6 bases). Germline CDR1 reads DFQATT; CDR2 reads SNEGSKA (reference sequence). This CDR3 is built from 16 residues. V gave up 1 base and J gave up 4 bases, with 17 bases separating them. The CDR3, as DNA: TGCAGTGCTAGAGGAGCCCAAGCGGAGGGTTACAATGAGCAGTTCTTC. Its translation is CSARGAQAEGYNEQFF.

This chain uses TRBV3-1 with TRBJ1-5; D not certain. Germline V gene lookup returns CDR1 LGHDT and CDR2 YNNKEL (reference sequence). The CDR3 has 14 residues. Trimming cost V 3 bases and J 3 bases, with 9 bases left between them. CDR3 bases: TGTGCCAGCAGCCAGCAATGGACCAATCAGCCCCAGCATTTT. As protein: CASSQQWTNQPQHF.

There are many counts of this clonotype. The chain combines TRBV12-3 or TRBV12-4 with TRBJ2-7, with TRBD2 identical over 7 bases. The junction had 15 bases not matched to a gene; V was cut back by 8 bases and J by 8 bases. This CDR3 has 14 residues. For the CDR3, the DNA is TGTGCCAGCGCGCCCGGGGGACTAACCTTGAAGCAGTACTTC. Translation gives CASAPGGLTLKQYF.

In this sample, this clonotype turned up a few times. The chain links TRBV9 to TRBJ2-2; D gene unclear. V was cut by 0 bases and J by 1 base, with 13 bases left in between. From germline, CDR1 is SGDLS and CDR2 YYNGEE. The CDR3 is made up of 17 amino acids. CDR3 sequence: CASSVAKRSVNTGELFF. The CDR3 bases are TGTGCCAGCAGCGTAGCTAAGAGGTCGGTGAACACCGGGGAGCTGTTTTTT.

This clonotype has a handful of counts. This chain connects TRBV10-3 to TRBJ2-7; TRBD2 agrees at 8 bases. The junction had 10 bases not matched to a gene; V was cut back by 7 bases and J by 2 bases. This CDR3 spans 15 amino acids. The germline gives CDR1 ENHRY, CDR2 SYGVKD. The CDR3 bases are TGTGCCATCACCCTTGGAGCGGGGGAGACCTACGAGCAGTACTTC. It codes for CAITLGAGETYEQYF.

In this sample, this clonotype turned up many times. This chain uses TRBV20-1 with TRBJ2-3; D is perhaps TRBD2 (6 bases). This CDR3 is 14 amino acids long. The germline V and J ends were trimmed by 3 bases and 0 bases, with 10 bases remaining between them. The germline V gene has CDR1 DFQATT and CDR2 SNEGSKA (reference sequence). The CDR3 nucleotides are TGCAGTGCTAGGGTTAGCGGTAGCACAGATACGCAGTATTTT. Amino acid sequence: CSARVSGSTDTQYF.

This clonotype showed up just a few times. V and J are TRBV29-1 and TRBJ2-5; D unclear. Germline-derived CDR1 and CDR2 are SQVTM and ANQGSEA. V shed 8 bases and J shed 1 base, with 23 bases lying between them. This CDR3 region has 16 residues. The CDR3 sequence is CSPRAPGRRSQETQYF. In DNA form, the CDR3 reads TGCAGCCCTAGGGCCCCCGGACGACGAAGCCAAGAGACCCAGTACTTC. Together with reference TRBV29-1 and TRBJ2-5, the CDR3 gives the full variable domain: SAVISQKPSRDICQRGTSLTIQCQVDSQVTMMFWYRQQPGQSLTLIATANQGSEATYESGFVIDKFPISRPNLTFSTLTVSNMSPEDSSIYLCSPRAPGRRSQETQYFGPGTRLLVL.

As concerns this clonotype: This may stem from a read error, because a much larger clone lies one nucleotide away. This sequence joins TRBV5-8 and TRBJ1-2; 10 bases match TRBD1. The germline CDR1 and CDR2 sequences are SGHTS and YDEGEE. The CDR3 runs 16 residues. The CDR3: CASSFVKGTGVYGDTF. The CDR3 DNA is TGTGCCAGCAGCTTCGTTAAAGGGACAGGGGTGTATGGCGACACCTTC.

This clonotype has a count of ten or more. This chain connects TRBV9 to TRBJ2-2; no reliable D call. Germline V gives CDR1 SGDLS, CDR2 YYNGEE. V shed 0 bases and J shed 6 bases, with 6 bases lying between them. The CDR3 has 13 residues. CDR3 in DNA: TGTGCCAGCAGCGTAGGAGGCCCCGGGGAGCTGTTTTTT. Translation: CASSVGGPGELFF.

This clonotype was observed a few times. The V call is TRBV27, the J call TRBJ2-2; D unclear. The germline V gene encodes CDR1 MNHEY and CDR2 SMNVEV (reference sequence). This CDR3 region has 15 residues. V was trimmed by 3 bases and J by 0 bases, leaving 8 bases between them. The CDR3 nucleotides are TGTGCCAGCAGTTTCGGAGCCGCGAACACCGGGGAGCTGTTTTTT. Protein product: CASSFGAANTGELFF.

This clonotype showed up many times. This chain links TRBV29-1 with TRBJ2-1, with 8 bases matching TRBD2. The CDR3 is 13 residues long. Germline lookup yields CDR1 SQVTM and CDR2 ANQGSEA. V was pared by 4 bases and J by 9 bases, with 8 bases of the junction left unmatched. In nucleotides, the CDR3 is TGCAGCGTTGGGACGGGGGGGCGTAGTGAGCAGTTCTTC. It translates to CSVGTGGRSEQFF.

A note on this clonotype: This may stem from a read error, because a much larger clone lies one nucleotide away. The chain joins TRBV20-1 to TRBJ2-3, with a tentative D call TRBD2 (6 bases). The V gene's germline CDR1 is DFQATT and CDR2 SNEGSKA (reference sequence). The CDR3 sequence is 15 residues long. V lost 0 bases and J 1 base, leaving 11 bases between the germline ends. In DNA, the CDR3 is TGCAGTGCTAGAGATGAGGGAGGATGCACAGATACGCAGTATTTT. This encodes CSARDEGGCTDTQYF.

The table lists this clonotype with a few counts. The rearrangement joins TRBV5-1 to TRBJ2-3; no clear D. Trimming took off 4 bases at V and 3 bases at J, with 18 bases between the two ends. Germline lookup yields CDR1 SGHRS and CDR2 YFSETQ. This CDR3 has 16 amino acids. The CDR3 region has the DNA TGCGCCAGCAGCCCTCCCCAAGGAACGGAGACAGATACGCAGTATTTT. Translation: CASSPPQGTETDTQYF.

The rearrangement links TRBV12-3 or TRBV12-4 to TRBJ1-6; D gene uncertain. V lost 5 bases and J 3 bases, leaving 11 bases between the germline ends. This CDR3 is built from 15 residues. CDR3: CASSPERDYNSPLHF. Written as DNA, the CDR3 is TGTGCCAGCAGTCCTGAGAGGGACTATAATTCACCCCTCCACTTT.

This clonotype was recorded at least ten times. The gene calls are TRBV20-1 and TRBJ2-7; D is perhaps TRBD1 or TRBD2 (5 bases each). CDR3 length equals 12 residues. V lost 1 base to trimming and J lost 4 bases, with 8 bases between them. Germline V CDR1 and CDR2: DFQATT, SNEGSKA (reference sequence). This CDR3 reads CSARGGSYEQYF. The DNA for the CDR3 is TGCAGTGCTAGAGGGGGGAGTTACGAGCAGTACTTC.

This clonotype was counted at least ten times. The J gene is TRBJ2-7, the V gene TRBV21-1. TRBV21-1 is flagged as a pseudogene. This CDR3 contains 10 residues. The CDR3 DNA follows: TGTGCCAGCAGCAAAGACGACCTCTACTTC. It encodes CASSKDDLYF.

V and J are TRBV29-1 and TRBJ1-4; TRBD1 matches 9 bases. Germline lookup yields CDR1 SQVTM and CDR2 ANQGSEA. The trim removed 4 bases at V and 2 bases at J, leaving 5 bases unmatched. This CDR3 is 15 amino acids long. Here the CDR3 reads CSVGDRAGTNEKLFF. The CDR3 DNA sequence: TGCAGCGTTGGGGACAGGGCCGGGACTAATGAAAAACTGTTTTTT.